This is a list of T cell receptor beta chains from one sample in a study of blood T cell repertoires in COVID-19. The assay was immunoSEQ multiplex PCR, and TCRdb's table has in-frame clones only and misses some. This sample has approximately 100,000 clones; over 75% occur once, and the top ten carry about 11%. The sample consisted of peripheral blood. These receptor sequences come from an elderly woman with acute or convalescent COVID-19. CDR3s include the opening cysteine and the closing phenylalanine or tryptophan. The order of the fields is D gene, J gene, clone size, V gene, CDR3 DNA, CDR3 protein. A D gene is named only where the DNA matches it firmly. Size tells how often a clone was seen (once, few, many) or the class of an expanded clone, and some rows leave it out.

>TRBD1|TRBJ1-5|-|TRBV19
TGTGCCAGTAGTTTACAGGGGGCGCGGGGTCAGCCCCAGCATTTT
CASSLQGARGQPQHF
>-|TRBJ1-3|-|TRBV4-2
TGTGCCAGCAGCCAAGTCCTCGGAAACACCATATATTTT
CASSQVLGNTIYF
>-|TRBJ1-2|-|TRBV28
TGTGCCAGCACCCAGGAGGGCTATGGCTACACCTTC
CASTQEGYGYTF
>TRBD1|TRBJ2-5|-|TRBV5-1
TGCGCCAGCAGCTTGGGGCGACAGGGGAACGGGGAGACCCAGTACTTC
CASSLGRQGNGETQYF
>-|TRBJ2-1|-|TRBV19
TGTGCCAGTAGTGCCGGGTACAATGAGCAGTTCTTC
CASSAGYNEQFF
>-|TRBJ1-1|-|TRBV7-2
TGTGCCAGCAGCTCGCGCGGGGGCGAGGGGGAAGCTTTCTTT
CASSSRGGEGEAFF
>TRBD1|TRBJ1-1|-|TRBV2
TGTGCCAGTCGGGACCGACAGGGACCGAACACTGAAGCTTTCTTT
CASRDRQGPNTEAFF
>TRBD1|TRBJ1-5|many|TRBV10-1
TGCGCCAGCCATGACAGGGGGAAGAATCAGCCCCAGCATTTT
CASHDRGKNQPQHF
>-|TRBJ1-5|-|TRBV6-1
TGTGCCAGCAGTGAAGGACAGTATCAGCCCCAGCATTTT
CASSEGQYQPQHF
>TRBD2|TRBJ2-5|once|TRBV28
TGTGCCAGCAGCCCCTCAATGGCGGGGGGGCTTGAGACCCAGTACTTC
CASSPSMAGGLETQYF
>TRBD1|TRBJ1-2|few|TRBV9
TGTGCCAGCAGCGTCCGGGACAGCTATGGCTACACCTTC
CASSVRDSYGYTF
>-|TRBJ1-1|-|TRBV5-1
TGCGCCAGCAGCTTGACCACAGTGAACACTGAAGCTTTCTTT
CASSLTTVNTEAFF
>TRBD1|TRBJ1-2|once|TRBV27
TGTGCCAGCAGTTCCGACAGGGGGACTCGTGGCTACACCTTC
CASSSDRGTRGYTF
>-|TRBJ1-1|-|TRBV29-1
TGCAGCGTTGAAACCCCCAGCAGGGGAGCTGAAGCTTTCTTT
CSVETPSRGAEAFF
>-|TRBJ1-5|-|TRBV2
TGTGCCAGCAAAGCACTTAGCAATCAGCCCCAGCATTTT
CASKALSNQPQHF
>TRBD1|TRBJ1-2|-|TRBV28
TGTGCCAGCACCAGCCAGGGGACAGCTTTTCAGGGCTACACCTTC
CASTSQGTAFQGYTF
>-|TRBJ2-7|-|TRBV6-5
TGTGCCAGCACCTCAGGGTGGAACGAGCAGTACTTC
CASTSGWNEQYF
>-|TRBJ1-2|-|TRBV11-2
TGTGCCAGCAGCTCGCCAGGGAGGTATGGCTACACCTTC
CASSSPGRYGYTF
>TRBD1|TRBJ1-5|-|TRBV28
TGTGCCAGCAGTATGGGACAGGGTGGACAGCCCCAGCATTTT
CASSMGQGGQPQHF
>TRBD1|TRBJ1-1|-|TRBV6-6
TGTGCCAGCAGCCAACAGGGGATGAACACTGAAGCTTTCTTT
CASSQQGMNTEAFF
>-|TRBJ1-5|-|TRBV5-1
TGCGCCAGCAGCTTGGAAGCAGGGAATCAGCCCCAGCATTTT
CASSLEAGNQPQHF
>TRBD1|TRBJ1-6|-|TRBV28
TGTGCCAGCAGTTTAGTCAGGGGGGTCGAACCCCTCCACTTT
CASSLVRGVEPLHF
>TRBD1|TRBJ1-4|-|TRBV15
TGTGCCACCACCGAGGACAGGGTCGGTGAAAAACTGTTTTTT
CATTEDRVGEKLFF
>-|TRBJ1-6|once|TRBV2
TGTGCCAGCAGTGTCCAGCGCGGGACTAACCTCGGGAATTCACCCCTCCACTTT
CASSVQRGTNLGNSPLHF
>TRBD1|TRBJ1-2|-|TRBV29-1
TGCAGCGTCGGACAGGGGGGCACCGATGGCTACACCTTC
CSVGQGGTDGYTF
>-|TRBJ1-2|-|TRBV5-6
TGTGCCAGCAGCCAGCGTCGGTATGGCTACACCTTC
CASSQRRYGYTF
>-|TRBJ1-2|few|TRBV5-1
TGCGCCAGCAGCTTACAGGCCGCCAATGGCTACACCTTC
CASSLQAANGYTF
>-|TRBJ2-3|-|TRBV19
TGTGCCAGTAGTCCCACAGCTAGCACAGATACGCAGTATTTT
CASSPTASTDTQYF
>-|TRBJ2-1|-|TRBV4-1
TGCGCCAGCAGCCAAGGAGGACAGATTTACAATGAGCAGTTCTTC
CASSQGGQIYNEQFF
>-|TRBJ1-1|-|TRBV4-1
TGCGCCAGCAGCCAAAATTCGGAGTCCACTGAAGCTTTCTTT
CASSQNSESTEAFF
>-|TRBJ2-2|once|TRBV11-2
TGTGCCAGCAGCCCACAAAACAGGGCGAGCGGGGAGCTGTTTTTT
CASSPQNRASGELFF
>-|TRBJ1-2|-|TRBV19
TGTGCCAGTAGGGGCCGGGGTGCGTTGAGGGGCTACACCTTC
CASRGRGALRGYTF
>-|TRBJ1-4|many|TRBV23-1
TGCGCCAGCAGTCAATCGAGGCAAGGCGATGAAAAACTGTTTTTT
CASSQSRQGDEKLFF
>-|TRBJ1-1|-|TRBV11-2
TGTGCCAGCAGCTTGACAGAGTTGAACACTGAAGCTTTCTTT
CASSLTELNTEAFF
>-|TRBJ2-5|-|TRBV11-2
TGTGCCAGCAGCGCCCCCGGGGAGACCCAGTACTTC
CASSAPGETQYF
>-|TRBJ2-5|-|TRBV5-6
TGTGCCAGCAGCCAACAAGAGACCCAGTACTTC
CASSQQETQYF
>-|TRBJ1-3|-|TRBV9
TGTGCCAGCAGCGTAAGCAGGGACTATGGTGGAAACACCATATATTTT
CASSVSRDYGGNTIYF
>-|TRBJ1-2|once|TRBV29-1
TGCAGCGTCAAGGAGGGCGCCCGCTACTATGGCTACACCTTC
CSVKEGARYYGYTF
>-|TRBJ2-5|-|TRBV14
TGTGCCAGCAGCCAACCGTCAAGGTGCAGGGGGGACTTC
CASSQPSRCRGDF
>-|TRBJ1-1|-|TRBV4-1
TGCGCCAGCAGCCTCGTCGGCAGGGGGAACACTGAAGCTTTCTTT
CASSLVGRGNTEAFF
>-|TRBJ1-3|few|TRBV19
TGTGCCAGTACAAGCCAGGGCGTTGCTGGAAACACCATATATTTT
CASTSQGVAGNTIYF
>-|TRBJ1-1|-|TRBV5-1
TGCGCCAGCAGCTTGGCGGGGAACACTGAAGCTTTCTTT
CASSLAGNTEAFF
>TRBD1|TRBJ1-6|-|TRBV4-2
TGTGCCAGCAGCCCATCCGGGACAGGGAATTCACCCCTCCACTTT
CASSPSGTGNSPLHF
>-|TRBJ1-6|-|TRBV15
TGTGCCACCAGCAGAGATAGGCGGCCTGGCAATTCACCCCTCCACTTT
CATSRDRRPGNSPLHF
>TRBD1|TRBJ1-2|-|TRBV6-1
TGTGCCAGCAGTGAACAGGGGACAGGGGGCTACTCGGCGGGCTACACCTTC
CASSEQGTGGYSAGYTF
>TRBD1|TRBJ1-1|-|TRBV6-5
TGTGCCAGCAGTTCCTCCAGGACAGGGAGGGATGAAGCTTTCTTT
CASSSSRTGRDEAFF
>TRBD1|TRBJ2-2|few|TRBV10-1
TGCGCCAGCAGTCTGTTGGACAGGGGGCAGTCCCTTACCGGGGAGCTGTTTTTT
CASSLLDRGQSLTGELFF
>TRBD1|TRBJ2-1|-|TRBV18
TGTGCCAGCTCACCAGGGACAGGGGGCCACAATGAGCAGTTCTTC
CASSPGTGGHNEQFF
>-|TRBJ1-1|-|TRBV28
TGTGCCAGCAGTTTAATCCCCAGGGGCACTGAAGCTTTCTTT
CASSLIPRGTEAFF
>-|TRBJ2-7|-|TRBV5-1
TGCGCCAGCAGGCAAGACAACGCCGGCTACTACGAGCAGTACTTC
CASRQDNAGYYEQYF
>-|TRBJ2-3|-|TRBV6-1
TGTGCCAGCAGTGAAGGGGGCCTGGTATCGCATACGCAGTATTTT
CASSEGGLVSHTQYF
>-|TRBJ1-1|-|TRBV7-2
TGTGCCAGCAGCCCGTATCTGACAGACAGATACACTGAAGCTTTCTTT
CASSPYLTDRYTEAFF
>-|TRBJ2-3|-|TRBV24-1
TGTGCCACCAGTGACCCTACCGGGACAAGCACAGATACGCAGTATTTT
CATSDPTGTSTDTQYF
>-|TRBJ1-4|-|TRBV21-1
TGTGCCAGCAGCACTCGCCGGGGAGGGCCTAATGAAAAACTGTTTTTT
CASSTRRGGPNEKLFF